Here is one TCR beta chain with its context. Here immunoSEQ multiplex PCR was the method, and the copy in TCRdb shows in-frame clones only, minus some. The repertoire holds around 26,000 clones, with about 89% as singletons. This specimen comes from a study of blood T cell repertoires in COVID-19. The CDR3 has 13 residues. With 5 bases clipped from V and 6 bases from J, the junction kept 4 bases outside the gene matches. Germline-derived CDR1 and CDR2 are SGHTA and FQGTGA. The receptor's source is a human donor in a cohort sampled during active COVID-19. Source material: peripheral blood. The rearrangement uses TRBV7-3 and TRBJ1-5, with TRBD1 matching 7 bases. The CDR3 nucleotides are TGTGCCAGCAGCGACGGGACAGTTCAGCCCCAGCATTTT. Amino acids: CASSDGTVQPQHF. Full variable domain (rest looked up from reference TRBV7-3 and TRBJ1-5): GAGVSQTPSNKVTEKGKYVELRCDPISGHTALYWYRQSLGQGPEFLIYFQGTGAADDSGLPNDRFFAVRPEGSVSTLKIQRTERGDSAVYLCASSDGTVQPQHFGDGTRLSIL.